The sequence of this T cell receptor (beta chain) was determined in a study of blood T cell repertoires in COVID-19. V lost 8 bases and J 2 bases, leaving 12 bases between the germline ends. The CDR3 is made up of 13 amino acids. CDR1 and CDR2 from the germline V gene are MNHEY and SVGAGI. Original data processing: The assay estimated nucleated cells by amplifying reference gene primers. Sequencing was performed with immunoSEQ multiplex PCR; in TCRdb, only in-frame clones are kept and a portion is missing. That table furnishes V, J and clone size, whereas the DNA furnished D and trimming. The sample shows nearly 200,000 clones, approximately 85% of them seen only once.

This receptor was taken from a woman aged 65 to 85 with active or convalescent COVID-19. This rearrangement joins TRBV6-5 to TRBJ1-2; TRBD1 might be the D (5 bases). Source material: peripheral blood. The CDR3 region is CASQRGGNYGYTF. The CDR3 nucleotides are TGTGCCAGCCAAAGGGGAGGGAACTATGGCTACACCTTC.